The text below deals with one TCR beta chain. This record belongs to a study of blood T cell repertoires in COVID-19. Authors' analysis steps: From reference gene primer amplification, estimates of nucleated cell counts were derived. Measured with immunoSEQ multiplex PCR; TCRdb has only the in-frame clones, and not every one. V and J calls and clone size follow that table, whereas D and trimming were derived from the DNA. The sample lists some 120,000 clones, about 88% occurring once. The CDR3 runs to 13 residues. V was cut by 6 bases and J by 2 bases, with 8 bases left in between. The germline V gene has CDR1 SGHDN and CDR2 FVKESK.

The source material was peripheral blood. The chain uses TRBV14 and TRBJ2-1; D is unresolved. This receptor was taken from a man aged 55 to 70 with COVID-19, enrolled during active disease. CDR3 coding DNA: TGTGCCAGCAGTCCTTTCCCCTACAATGAGCAGTTCTTC. This encodes CASSPFPYNEQFF.